The subject of this entry is one TCR beta chain. Its antigen is as yet unknown. Indicated treatment: approximately nine-day PBMC culture with coronavirus spike peptide pools or control peptides (ViraFEST assay). The sample belongs to a study of vaccination and CD4 T cells after COVID-19. Study as a whole: Six men and four women formed the convalescents, two being Hispanic.

Germline assignment: CDR1 SGHTA and CDR2 FQGNSA. This CDR3 is built from 17 residues. The germline V and J ends were trimmed by 5 bases and 9 bases, with 26 bases remaining between them. Sequencing of DNA taken from cultured CD4+ T cells relied on the Oncomine TCR Beta short-read assay. TCRdb recomputed calls from the PCR reads with MiXCR, one row per CDR3 protein. The sample contains about 20,000 distinct CDR3 sequences, just under 55% of which appear only once. What was sequenced was CD4+ T cells from blood, cultured in vitro. The gene calls are TRBV7-2 and TRBJ2-1; TRBD2 is a possible D gene (6 bases). This sequence was found in a human donor who had recovered from COVID-19. The CDR3 nucleotides read TGTGCCAGCAGCACGCGGGATCTAGCATCACGAGGCAGTGAGCAGTTCTTC. Protein: CASSTRDLASRGSEQFF.